This T cell receptor beta chain stems from a study of glioma-infiltrating T cells after dendritic cell vaccination. Findings and caveats of the study: TCR clonality showed no direct relationship with survival.

Concerning this clone itself: Its antigen is unknown.

The CDR3 has 14 residues. CDR1 SGHTA and CDR2 FQGTGA come from the germline V gene. Trimming stripped 1 base from V and 2 bases from J, with 7 bases between. Measured with immunoSEQ multiplex PCR; TCRdb has only the in-frame clones, and not every one. The repertoire holds about 95,000 clones, with 85% to 90% as singletons. This clonotype was obtained from a human donor with glioblastoma. The V call is TRBV7-3, the J call TRBJ2-3; no clear D gene. Material: blood, obtained before dendritic cell vaccination. The CDR3: CASSLSENTDTQYF. The DNA of the CDR3 is TGTGCCAGCAGCTTAAGCGAGAACACAGATACGCAGTATTTT.